The clone carrying this T cell receptor (beta chain) was seen once. The sample originates from a study of blood T cell repertoires in COVID-19. Study overall: In each case, the material was cDNA or gDNA derived from T cells, B-cell-depleted T cells, or PBMCs.

This CDR3 is 13 amino acids long. V lost 4 bases to trimming and J lost 5 bases, with 10 bases between them. Germline loops: CDR1 SGHRS, CDR2 YFSETQ. How the authors handled the data: Amplification of reference gene primers provided the estimated nucleated cell counts. Sequencing was performed with immunoSEQ multiplex PCR; in TCRdb, only in-frame clones are kept and a portion is missing. D and trimming come from the DNA, and the V and J calls and clone size come from that table. Of fewer than 200,000 clones in the sample, 87% were seen once. The sequence came from a woman in her forties or fifties with acute or convalescent COVID-19. V usage is TRBV5-1 and J usage is TRBJ2-1; D may be TRBD2 (5 bases). What was sequenced was peripheral blood. The CDR3 protein is CASSTPGNNEQFF. The DNA of the CDR3 is TGCGCCAGCAGCACACCGGGGAACAATGAGCAGTTCTTC.